Listed here are 6 T cell receptor beta chains from one sample, sequenced in a study of T cell responses to AZD1222 COVID-19 vaccine. Using immunoSEQ multiplex PCR, the repertoire was profiled, and TCRdb retains in-frame clones only, with some absent. Among about 160,000 clones listed, approximately 90% were seen once. Material: peripheral blood, obtained on day 0 of AZD1222 vaccination. All receptors come from an adult in good health.

The J gene is TRBJ2-6, the V gene TRBV5-4; D is unclear. This CDR3 spans 15 amino acids. Trimming took off 6 bases at V and 0 bases at J, with 10 bases between the two ends. From germline, CDR1 is SGHNT and CDR2 YYREEE (reference sequence). As DNA, the CDR3 is TGTGCCAGCACCCAGCTAGGCTCTGGGGCCAACGTCCTGACTTTC. As protein: CASTQLGSGANVLTF. Combining the CDR3 with reference TRBV5-4 and TRBJ2-6 gives the whole variable domain ETGVTQSPTHLIKTRGQQVTLRCSSQSGHNTVSWYQQALGQGPQFIFQYYREEENGRGNFPPRFSGLQFPNYSSELNVNALELDDSALYLCASTQLGSGANVLTFGAGSRLTVL.

This clone was seen just once. The chain recombines TRBV7-9 with TRBJ1-4; D gene ambiguous. Trimming stripped 1 base from V and 3 bases from J, with 9 bases between. The CDR3 extends over 15 amino acids. CDR1 is SEHNR, CDR2 FQNEAQ, per germline (reference sequence). This CDR3 reads CASSLGAAANEKLFF. In DNA form, the CDR3 reads TGTGCCAGCAGCTTAGGGGCGGCAGCTAATGAAAAACTGTTTTTT. Combining the CDR3 with reference TRBV7-9 and TRBJ1-4 gives the whole variable domain DTGVSQNPRHKITKRGQNVTFRCDPISEHNRLYWYRQTLGQGPEFLTYFQNEAQLEKSRLLSDRFSAERPKGSFSTLEIQRTEQGDSAMYLCASSLGAAANEKLFFGSGTQLSVL.

The chain links TRBV15 to TRBJ2-7; 8 bases agree with TRBD1. Germline V gene lookup returns CDR1 LNHNV and CDR2 YYDKDF (reference sequence). The CDR3 has 17 residues. With V trimmed by 1 base and J by 0 bases, 8 bases remained unmatched. CDR3 region: CATSRGDRTGSSYEQYF. CDR3 coding DNA: TGTGCCACCAGCAGAGGGGACAGGACAGGGAGCTCCTACGAGCAGTACTTC. The whole variable domain, remainder taken from reference TRBV15 and TRBJ2-7, is DAMVIQNPRYQVTQFGKPVTLSCSQTLNHNVMYWYQQKSSQAPKLLFHYYDKDFNNEADTPDNFQSRRPNTSFCFLDIRSPGLGDTAMYLCATSRGDRTGSSYEQYFGPGTRLTVT.

This chain connects TRBV5-6 to TRBJ1-3; no clear D gene. V was trimmed by 1 base and J by 7 bases, leaving 6 bases between them. This CDR3 is 12 amino acids long. Germline values: CDR1 SGHDT, CDR2 YYEEEE. CDR3 DNA sequence: TGTGCCAGCAGCTTGCGCCCCAACACCATATATTTT. This sequence encodes CASSLRPNTIYF.

The rearrangement joins TRBV5-4 to TRBJ1-2; tentatively, D is TRBD1 (6 bases). Germline assignment: CDR1 SGHNT and CDR2 YYREEE (reference sequence). The CDR3 totals 13 residues. V was pared by 6 bases and J by 4 bases, with 13 bases between. The CDR3 nucleotides read TGTGCCAGCACCCGGGAACAGGGCTATGGCTACACCTTC. It yields the protein CASTREQGYGYTF.

The chain joins TRBV4-3 to TRBJ1-2; D gene ambiguous. V gave up 0 bases and J gave up 7 bases, with 12 bases separating them. The CDR3 totals 14 residues. The V gene's germline CDR1 is LGHNA and CDR2 YSLEER. CDR3 protein: CASSQDRQRVGYTF. The CDR3 bases are TGCGCCAGCAGCCAAGATCGTCAGAGGGTTGGCTACACCTTC.